These T cell receptor beta chains were read from a single sample in a study of cytomegalovirus exposure and HLA in healthy donors. Sequenced by immunoSEQ multiplex PCR; TCRdb stores in-frame clones only, minus some. The sample yields approximately 170,000 clones, roughly 84% seen once. Source material: PBMCs. The receptors shown here come from a boy younger than 10 in good health and CMV-seronegative. CDR3s include the opening cysteine and the closing phenylalanine or tryptophan. A D gene is named only where the DNA matches it firmly. Size is omitted from some rows. Given values are once, few, many or a class for expanded clones.

>TRBV19|TRBJ1-2|-|-
CASSLGQRPADGYTF
TGTGCCAGTAGTCTCGGACAACGCCCGGCCGACGGCTACACCTTC
>TRBV7-6|TRBJ2-1|TRBD2|-
CASSGTSGGPSYNEQFF
TGTGCCAGCAGCGGGACTAGCGGGGGCCCTTCCTACAATGAGCAGTTCTTC
>TRBV9|TRBJ1-1|TRBD1|-
CASSVGTGATEAFF
TGTGCCAGCAGCGTAGGGACAGGAGCCACTGAAGCTTTCTTT
>TRBV7-9|TRBJ2-5|-|few
CASSLVALALEETQYF
TGTGCCAGCAGCTTAGTGGCGCTAGCGCTAGAAGAGACCCAGTACTTC
>TRBV14|TRBJ1-6|-|-
CASRRGSSYNSPLHF
TGTGCCAGTCGGCGGGGGAGCTCCTATAATTCACCCCTCCACTTT
>TRBV7-7|TRBJ2-2|-|-
CASSLMFGGELFF
TGTGCCAGCAGTCTTATGTTCGGCGGGGAGCTGTTTTTT
>TRBV11-2|TRBJ2-1|-|-
CASSVEAASTEQFF
TGTGCCAGCAGTGTTGAGGCGGCTAGCACAGAGCAGTTCTTC
>TRBV19|TRBJ2-6|TRBD2|-
CASSRRGGLAGVSGANVLTF
TGTGCCAGTAGTAGAAGAGGGGGACTAGCGGGGGTCTCTGGGGCCAACGTCCTGACTTTC
>TRBV18|TRBJ2-1|TRBD1|-
CASSPTRDRVNEQFF
TGTGCCAGCTCACCAACCCGTGACAGGGTCAATGAGCAGTTCTTC
>TRBV12-5|TRBJ2-5|TRBD2|-
CASGFSGGRETQYF
TGTGCTAGTGGTTTTAGCGGGGGGAGAGAGACCCAGTACTTC
>TRBV6-1|TRBJ1-1|-|-
CASSEAAAGANTEAFF
TGTGCCAGCAGTGAAGCGGCTGCAGGTGCGAACACTGAAGCTTTCTTT
>TRBV2|TRBJ2-3|TRBD1|-
CASRRDRGLRDTQYF
TGTGCCAGCAGACGGGACAGGGGGCTAAGGGATACGCAGTATTTT
>TRBV27|TRBJ2-2|-|-
CASSLSIVQNTGELFF
TGTGCCAGCAGTTTATCCATTGTTCAGAACACCGGGGAGCTGTTTTTT
>TRBV10-3|TRBJ1-2|TRBD1|-
CAISESQGAFYGYTF
TGTGCCATCAGTGAGTCGCAGGGGGCTTTCTATGGCTACACCTTC
>TRBV6-6|TRBJ2-1|-|-
CASSYPSGGSYNEQFF
TGTGCCAGCAGTTACCCTAGTGGCGGTTCCTACAATGAGCAGTTCTTC
>TRBV19|TRBJ2-4|TRBD2|once
CASSIVSGGDIQYF
TGTGCCAGTAGTATTGTTAGCGGGGGTGACATTCAGTACTTC
>TRBV6-5|TRBJ2-3|TRBD2|-
CASRPSGPTTDTQYF
TGTGCCAGCAGGCCTAGCGGGCCTACCACAGATACGCAGTATTTT
>TRBV4-3|TRBJ2-4|TRBD1|-
CASSQVDYRGNIQYF
TGCGCCAGCAGCCAAGTAGATTACAGGGGGAACATTCAGTACTTC
>TRBV27|TRBJ1-4|-|-
CASSRLLTGMGNEKLFF
TGTGCCAGCAGCCGACTTTTAACAGGGATGGGGAATGAAAAACTGTTTTTT
>TRBV30|TRBJ1-5|TRBD1|few
CAWSGPGQNQPQHF
TGTGCCTGGAGTGGGCCGGGACAGAATCAGCCCCAGCATTTT
>TRBV6-6|TRBJ1-5|-|-
CASSYGGSNQPQHF
TGTGCCAGCAGTTATGGGGGGAGCAATCAGCCCCAGCATTTT
>TRBV5-4|TRBJ2-1|-|-
CASSLILDNEQFF
TGTGCCAGCAGCCTTATACTGGACAATGAGCAGTTCTTC
>TRBV18|TRBJ1-2|-|-
CASSLGPGQLPYGYAF
TGTGCCAGCTCACTGGGACCGGGACAATTACCCTATGGCTACGCCTTC
>TRBV11-2|TRBJ2-1|TRBD2|once
CASSKTSGPYNEQFF
TGTGCCAGCAGCAAGACTAGCGGGCCGTACAATGAGCAGTTCTTC
>TRBV15|TRBJ1-6|-|-
CATSSLDEGGAPLHF
TGTGCCACCAGCAGTCTCGACGAGGGGGGGGCACCCCTCCACTTT
>TRBV30|TRBJ2-2|TRBD2|-
CAWSVPAGTNTGELFF
TGTGCCTGGAGTGTACCAGCGGGGACGAACACCGGGGAGCTGTTTTTT